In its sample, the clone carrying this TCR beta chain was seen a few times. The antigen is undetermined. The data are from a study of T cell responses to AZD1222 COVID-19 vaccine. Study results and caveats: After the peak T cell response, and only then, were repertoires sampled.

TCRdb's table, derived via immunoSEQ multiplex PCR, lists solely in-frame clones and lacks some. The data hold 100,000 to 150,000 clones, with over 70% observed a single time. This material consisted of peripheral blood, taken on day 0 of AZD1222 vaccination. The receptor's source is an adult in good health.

CDR3 bases: TGTGCCAGCAGCCAATCTAACCCGGATCAGCCCCAGCATTTT. Amino acid sequence: CASSQSNPDQPQHF. J is TRBJ1-5 and V is TRBV3-1 (or the pseudogene TRBV3-2); D unresolved. The CDR3 runs to 14 residues. Germline V gene lookup returns CDR1 LGHDT and CDR2 YNNKEL (reference sequence). V gave up 2 bases and J gave up 5 bases, with 10 bases separating them.